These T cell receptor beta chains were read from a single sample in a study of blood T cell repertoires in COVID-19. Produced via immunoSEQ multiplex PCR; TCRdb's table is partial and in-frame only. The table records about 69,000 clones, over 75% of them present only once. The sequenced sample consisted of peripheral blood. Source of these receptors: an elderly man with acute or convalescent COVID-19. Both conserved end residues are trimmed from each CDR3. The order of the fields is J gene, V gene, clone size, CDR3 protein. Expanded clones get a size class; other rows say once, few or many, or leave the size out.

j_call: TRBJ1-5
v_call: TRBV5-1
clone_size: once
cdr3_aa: ASSLYSNQPQH

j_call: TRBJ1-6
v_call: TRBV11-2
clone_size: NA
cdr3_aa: ASSSDRGPLH

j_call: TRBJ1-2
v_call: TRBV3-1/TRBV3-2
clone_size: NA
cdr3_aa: ASSQVGTDYGYT

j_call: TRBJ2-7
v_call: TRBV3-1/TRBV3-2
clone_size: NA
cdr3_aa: ASSHGSTSSYEQY

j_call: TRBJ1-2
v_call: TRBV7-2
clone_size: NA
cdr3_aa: ASSQSGSNYGYT

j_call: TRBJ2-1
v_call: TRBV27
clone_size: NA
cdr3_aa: ARSLAGSSYNEQF

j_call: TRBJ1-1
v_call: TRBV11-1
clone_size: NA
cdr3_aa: ASSAQENTEAF

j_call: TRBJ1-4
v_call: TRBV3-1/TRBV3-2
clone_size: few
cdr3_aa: ASSRGTANEKLF

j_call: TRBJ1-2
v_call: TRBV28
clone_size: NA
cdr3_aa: ASSQGGYGYT

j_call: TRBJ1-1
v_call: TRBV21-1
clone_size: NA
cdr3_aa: ASSKALVVLQGVNTEAF

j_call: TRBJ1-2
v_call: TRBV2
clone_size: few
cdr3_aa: ASRVARGGYT

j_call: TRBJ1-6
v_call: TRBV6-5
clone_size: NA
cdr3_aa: ASRPTGSYNSPLH

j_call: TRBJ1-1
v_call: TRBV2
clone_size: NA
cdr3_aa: ASSEQGNSEAF

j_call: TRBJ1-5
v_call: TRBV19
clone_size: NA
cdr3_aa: ASNPGGRANQPQH

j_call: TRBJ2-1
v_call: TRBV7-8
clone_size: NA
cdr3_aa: ASSLDSGSEVAYNEQF

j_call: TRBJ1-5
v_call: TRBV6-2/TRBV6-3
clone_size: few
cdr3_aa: ASSSTGSNQPQH

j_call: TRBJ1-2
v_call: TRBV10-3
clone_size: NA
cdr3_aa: AISDRPGGYGYT

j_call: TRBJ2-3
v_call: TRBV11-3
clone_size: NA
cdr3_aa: ASSKVQGAAADTQY

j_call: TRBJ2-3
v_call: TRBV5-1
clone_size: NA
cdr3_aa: ASKVRGLGADTQY

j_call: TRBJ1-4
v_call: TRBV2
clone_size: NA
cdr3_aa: ASRAVATNEKLF

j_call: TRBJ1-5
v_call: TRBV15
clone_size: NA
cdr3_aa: ATSDRRGNQPQH

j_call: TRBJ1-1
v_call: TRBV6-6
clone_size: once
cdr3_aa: ASSYSRGSRAEAF

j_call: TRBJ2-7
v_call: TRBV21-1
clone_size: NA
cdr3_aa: ASSKSGVSYEQY

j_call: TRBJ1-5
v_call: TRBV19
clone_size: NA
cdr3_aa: ASSIRQGSQPQH

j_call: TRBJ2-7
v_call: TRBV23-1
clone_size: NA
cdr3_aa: ASPDRGVSYEQY

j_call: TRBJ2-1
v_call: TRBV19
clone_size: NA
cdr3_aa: ASSRTTGSSYNEQF

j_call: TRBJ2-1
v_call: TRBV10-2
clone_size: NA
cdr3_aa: ASSVAGGSEQF

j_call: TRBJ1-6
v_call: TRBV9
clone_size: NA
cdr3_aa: ASSPGTQNSPLH

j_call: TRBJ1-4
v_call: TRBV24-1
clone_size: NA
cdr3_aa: ATSKGAGMNEKLF

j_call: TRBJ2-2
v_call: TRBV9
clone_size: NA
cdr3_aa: ASSLRLAANTGELF

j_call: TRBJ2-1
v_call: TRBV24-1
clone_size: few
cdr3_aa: ATSRAGGTYNEQF

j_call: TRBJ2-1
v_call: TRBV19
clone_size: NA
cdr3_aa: ASSIDSSGVPYNEQF

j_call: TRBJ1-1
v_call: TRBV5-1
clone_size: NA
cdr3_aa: ASSTRQARGTEAF

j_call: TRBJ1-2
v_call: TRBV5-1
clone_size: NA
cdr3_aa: ASSLEQGNYGYT

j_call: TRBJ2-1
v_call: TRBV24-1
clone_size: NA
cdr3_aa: ATVSGRGNEQF

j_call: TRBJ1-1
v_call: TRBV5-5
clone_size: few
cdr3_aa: ASSSKRQNTEAF

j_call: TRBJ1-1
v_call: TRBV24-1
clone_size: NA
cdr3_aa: ATSPGGAAGNTEAF

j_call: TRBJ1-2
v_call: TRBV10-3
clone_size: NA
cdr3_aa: AISGAGGQVRNT

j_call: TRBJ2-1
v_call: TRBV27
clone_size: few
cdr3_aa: ASSTRLAGGPRTYNEQF

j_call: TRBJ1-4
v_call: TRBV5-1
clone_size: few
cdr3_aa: ASSFRQGQGEKLF

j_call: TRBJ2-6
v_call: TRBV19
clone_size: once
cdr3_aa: ASSPLGRANVLT

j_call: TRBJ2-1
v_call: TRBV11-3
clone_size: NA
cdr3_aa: ASSSGTGYNEQF